Below, 18 T cell receptor beta chains from the same sample are listed, as sequenced in a study of blood T cell repertoires in COVID-19. TCRdb keeps only in-frame clones here, not all; method: immunoSEQ multiplex PCR. Of tens of thousands of clones detected, around 90% appear once; the ten largest clones hold about 5.3%. The source material was peripheral blood. The source is a middle-aged man with active COVID-19.

V and J are TRBV7-3 and TRBJ1-1; D is uncertain. V lost 4 bases and J 4 bases, leaving 7 bases between the germline ends. The CDR3 extends over 12 amino acids. Germline V gives CDR1 SGHTA, CDR2 FQGTGA. CDR3 sequence: CASSSGSTEAFF. CDR3 nucleotides: TGTGCCAGCAGCTCCGGGTCCACTGAAGCTTTCTTT. The full variable domain, in which reference TRBV7-3 and TRBJ1-1 provide the parts outside the CDR3, is GAGVSQTPSNKVTEKGKYVELRCDPISGHTALYWYRQSLGQGPEFLIYFQGTGAADDSGLPNDRFFAVRPEGSVSTLKIQRTERGDSAVYLCASSSGSTEAFFGQGTRLTVV.

The chain combines TRBV5-5 with TRBJ1-1; TRBD1 might be the D (5 bases). The CDR3 is made up of 14 amino acids. Between the trimmed V and J ends, which lost 0 bases and 5 bases, there was a span of 11 bases. Germline CDR1 and CDR2: SGHKS and YYEKEE (reference sequence). CDR3: CASSLVWAGTEAFF. DNA for the CDR3: TGTGCCAGCAGCTTGGTATGGGCAGGGACTGAAGCTTTCTTT.

In nucleotides, the CDR3 is TGCAGCGTTCTCCAGGGCTCCTATGGCTACACCTTC. Amino acid sequence: CSVLQGSYGYTF. This sequence joins TRBV29-1 and TRBJ1-2; possible D gene TRBD1, 5 bases. The CDR3 has 12 amino acids. V was pared by 5 bases and J by 4 bases, with 11 bases between. Looked up from germline, CDR1 is SQVTM and CDR2 is ANQGSEA.

The gene calls are TRBV28 and TRBJ2-7, with 8 bases lining up with TRBD1. V dropped 8 bases and J dropped 4; count of bases not matched to a gene: 7. This CDR3 region has 13 residues. Germline values: CDR1 MDHEN, CDR2 SYDVKM. The CDR3 reads CASGQGPYYEQYF. In DNA form, the CDR3 reads TGTGCCAGCGGACAGGGACCTTATTACGAGCAGTACTTC.

V and J are TRBV7-9 and TRBJ1-2, with TRBD1 as a possible D gene (6 bases). The V gene lost 6 bases and the J gene lost 5 bases, with 10 bases spanning the gap. Per germline, CDR1 SEHNR and CDR2 FQNEAQ (reference sequence). This CDR3 is 12 amino acids long. DNA for the CDR3: TGTGCCAGCAGACCCACAGGGTATGGCTACACCTTC. Amino acid sequence: CASRPTGYGYTF.

This clone was observed a single time. The chain joins TRBV6-2 or TRBV6-3 to TRBJ1-5; a weak D match, TRBD1 (5 bases). The germline V gene has CDR1 MNHEY and CDR2 SVGEGT. This CDR3 is built from 16 residues. Trimming stripped 4 bases from V and 1 base from J, with 14 bases between. The CDR3 DNA reads TGTGCCAGCAGTTCCCTACGGGGGGGAAGCAATCAGCCCCAGCATTTT. Amino acid sequence: CASSSLRGGSNQPQHF.

V and J are TRBV4-2 and TRBJ1-6; TRBD1 might be the D (6 bases). V lost 6 bases and J lost 9, with 18 bases in between. The CDR3 covers 15 residues. From germline, CDR1 is LGHNA and CDR2 YNFKEQ. The CDR3 region has the DNA TGTGCCAGCAGGAACCAAGATGGGGGCGGTTCACCCCTCCACTTT. Translated: CASRNQDGGGSPLHF.

The chain joins TRBV7-9 to TRBJ1-4; D remains unclear. Per germline, CDR1 SEHNR and CDR2 FQNEAQ (reference sequence). The CDR3 is 14 amino acids. Trimming removed 5 bases at V and 3 bases at J, with 10 bases between. Here the CDR3 DNA reads TGTGCCAGCAGCGAGCGCCGGTCTAATGAAAAACTGTTTTTT. Translating it yields CASSERRSNEKLFF.

This clone was detected once. This chain joins TRBV11-2 and TRBJ1-2, with a possible D match to TRBD1 (5 bases). Germline loops: CDR1 SGHAT, CDR2 FQNNGV. CDR3 size: 15 residues. Trimming shortened V by 6 bases and J by 8 bases, and 22 bases separated the two germline ends. The CDR3 coding sequence is TGTGCCAGCAGGTCCCGGTTGCGGGGGGAGGGAGGCTACACCTTC. The encoded protein is CASRSRLRGEGGYTF.

The chain has TRBV10-3 and TRBJ1-1, with a tentative D call TRBD1 (6 bases). The CDR3 totals 16 residues. CDR1 ENHRY and CDR2 SYGVKD come from the germline V gene. Trimming left V 3 bases short and J 1 base short, with 15 bases between. The CDR3 DNA is TGTGCCATCAGTGACCGTCCGGGACACGAGAACACTGAAGCTTTCTTT. Translated: CAISDRPGHENTEAFF.

Comment on this clone: Other DNA sequences in this sample translate to the same CDR3. The chain carries TRBV11-2 and TRBJ1-5; possible D gene TRBD1, 5 bases. Trimming removed 1 base at V and 6 bases at J, with 10 bases between. This CDR3 is 14 amino acids long. Germline V gene lookup returns CDR1 SGHAT and CDR2 FQNNGV. Here the CDR3 DNA reads TGTGCCAGCAGCTTAGGCCAGGGCGGTCAGCCCCAGCATTTT. The encoded protein is CASSLGQGGQPQHF. The entire variable domain, with the rest obtained from reference TRBV11-2 and TRBJ1-5, is as follows: EAGVAQSPRYKIIEKRQSVAFWCNPISGHATLYWYQQILGQGPKLLIQFQNNGVVDDSQLPKDRFSAERLKGVDSTLKIQPAKLEDSAVYLCASSLGQGGQPQHFGDGTRLSIL.

The rearrangement joins TRBV19 to TRBJ1-1; no clear D gene. This CDR3 contains 14 residues. Germline assignment: CDR1 LNHDA and CDR2 SQIVND (reference sequence). Trimming left V 0 bases short and J 3 bases short, with 8 bases between. The CDR3 DNA sequence: TGTGCCAGTAGTATAGAGGCGGGGTACACTGAAGCTTTCTTT. Protein: CASSIEAGYTEAFF.

The J gene is TRBJ1-6, the V gene TRBV6-5; D not resolved. Germline V lookup: CDR1 MNHEY, CDR2 SVGAGI. The CDR3 has 16 amino acids. The germline V and J ends were trimmed by 2 bases and 6 bases, with 14 bases remaining between them. The CDR3 reads CASSYGRERFNSPLHF. The CDR3 nucleotides read TGTGCCAGCAGTTACGGGAGGGAAAGGTTTAATTCACCCCTCCACTTT.

The J gene is TRBJ2-1, the V gene TRBV3-1 (or the pseudogene TRBV3-2), with TRBD2 matching 10 bases. The J segment lost 8 bases and the V segment lost 0 bases, leaving 10 bases of the junction unmatched. The CDR3 has 17 amino acids. Germline-derived CDR1 and CDR2 are LGHDT and YNNKEL (reference sequence). CDR3 in amino acids: CASSQDPLSGGWDEQFF. CDR3 bases: TGTGCCAGCAGCCAAGATCCGCTTAGCGGGGGGTGGGATGAGCAGTTCTTC.

The rearrangement links TRBV19 to TRBJ1-5; 8 bases match TRBD1. Germline lookup yields CDR1 LNHDA and CDR2 SQIVND (reference sequence). With V trimmed by 7 bases and J by 5 bases, 4 bases remained unmatched. The CDR3 spans 13 residues. The CDR3 bases are TGTGCCAGTACCGGACAGGGCTATCAGCCCCAGCATTTT. Its protein is CASTGQGYQPQHF.

The chain couples TRBV7-2 to TRBJ2-5, with TRBD2 matching over 11 bases. The length of the CDR3 is 15 residues. J lost 9 bases, V lost 3 bases, and 9 bases had no gene match. The germline gives CDR1 SGHTA, CDR2 FQGNSA. CDR3 region: CASSFRTSGSSAQYF. The CDR3 DNA is TGTGCCAGCAGCTTTCGGACTAGCGGGTCTTCGGCCCAGTACTTC. Variable domain in full (rest from reference TRBV7-2 and TRBJ2-5): GAGVSQSPSNKVTEKGKDVELRCDPISGHTALYWYRQSLGQGLEFLIYFQGNSAPDKSGLPSDRFSAERTGGSVSTLTIQRTQQEDSAVYLCASSFRTSGSSAQYFGPGTRLLVL.

This clone was observed a handful of times. The chain carries TRBV2 and TRBJ2-7, with 8 bases identical to TRBD1. Germline trimming cut 7 bases from V and 6 bases from J; bases unmatched to any gene: 8. Per the germline V gene, CDR1 is SNHLY and CDR2 is FYNNEI. The CDR3 has 13 amino acids. The DNA of the CDR3 is TGTGCCAGCACTCAGGACAGGGCCAGCGAGCAGTACTTC. Translation gives CASTQDRASEQYF.

V gene TRBV4-1 combines with J gene TRBJ1-4, with a possible D match to TRBD1 (6 bases). The germline gives CDR1 MGHRA, CDR2 YSYEKL. The CDR3 spans 17 residues. With 5 bases removed from V and 6 bases from J, the gap between germline ends came to 22 bases. The CDR3 DNA reads TGCGCCAGCAGCATAAGGAACCCGACAGGAGGTGATGAAAAACTGTTTTTT. It translates to CASSIRNPTGGDEKLFF.